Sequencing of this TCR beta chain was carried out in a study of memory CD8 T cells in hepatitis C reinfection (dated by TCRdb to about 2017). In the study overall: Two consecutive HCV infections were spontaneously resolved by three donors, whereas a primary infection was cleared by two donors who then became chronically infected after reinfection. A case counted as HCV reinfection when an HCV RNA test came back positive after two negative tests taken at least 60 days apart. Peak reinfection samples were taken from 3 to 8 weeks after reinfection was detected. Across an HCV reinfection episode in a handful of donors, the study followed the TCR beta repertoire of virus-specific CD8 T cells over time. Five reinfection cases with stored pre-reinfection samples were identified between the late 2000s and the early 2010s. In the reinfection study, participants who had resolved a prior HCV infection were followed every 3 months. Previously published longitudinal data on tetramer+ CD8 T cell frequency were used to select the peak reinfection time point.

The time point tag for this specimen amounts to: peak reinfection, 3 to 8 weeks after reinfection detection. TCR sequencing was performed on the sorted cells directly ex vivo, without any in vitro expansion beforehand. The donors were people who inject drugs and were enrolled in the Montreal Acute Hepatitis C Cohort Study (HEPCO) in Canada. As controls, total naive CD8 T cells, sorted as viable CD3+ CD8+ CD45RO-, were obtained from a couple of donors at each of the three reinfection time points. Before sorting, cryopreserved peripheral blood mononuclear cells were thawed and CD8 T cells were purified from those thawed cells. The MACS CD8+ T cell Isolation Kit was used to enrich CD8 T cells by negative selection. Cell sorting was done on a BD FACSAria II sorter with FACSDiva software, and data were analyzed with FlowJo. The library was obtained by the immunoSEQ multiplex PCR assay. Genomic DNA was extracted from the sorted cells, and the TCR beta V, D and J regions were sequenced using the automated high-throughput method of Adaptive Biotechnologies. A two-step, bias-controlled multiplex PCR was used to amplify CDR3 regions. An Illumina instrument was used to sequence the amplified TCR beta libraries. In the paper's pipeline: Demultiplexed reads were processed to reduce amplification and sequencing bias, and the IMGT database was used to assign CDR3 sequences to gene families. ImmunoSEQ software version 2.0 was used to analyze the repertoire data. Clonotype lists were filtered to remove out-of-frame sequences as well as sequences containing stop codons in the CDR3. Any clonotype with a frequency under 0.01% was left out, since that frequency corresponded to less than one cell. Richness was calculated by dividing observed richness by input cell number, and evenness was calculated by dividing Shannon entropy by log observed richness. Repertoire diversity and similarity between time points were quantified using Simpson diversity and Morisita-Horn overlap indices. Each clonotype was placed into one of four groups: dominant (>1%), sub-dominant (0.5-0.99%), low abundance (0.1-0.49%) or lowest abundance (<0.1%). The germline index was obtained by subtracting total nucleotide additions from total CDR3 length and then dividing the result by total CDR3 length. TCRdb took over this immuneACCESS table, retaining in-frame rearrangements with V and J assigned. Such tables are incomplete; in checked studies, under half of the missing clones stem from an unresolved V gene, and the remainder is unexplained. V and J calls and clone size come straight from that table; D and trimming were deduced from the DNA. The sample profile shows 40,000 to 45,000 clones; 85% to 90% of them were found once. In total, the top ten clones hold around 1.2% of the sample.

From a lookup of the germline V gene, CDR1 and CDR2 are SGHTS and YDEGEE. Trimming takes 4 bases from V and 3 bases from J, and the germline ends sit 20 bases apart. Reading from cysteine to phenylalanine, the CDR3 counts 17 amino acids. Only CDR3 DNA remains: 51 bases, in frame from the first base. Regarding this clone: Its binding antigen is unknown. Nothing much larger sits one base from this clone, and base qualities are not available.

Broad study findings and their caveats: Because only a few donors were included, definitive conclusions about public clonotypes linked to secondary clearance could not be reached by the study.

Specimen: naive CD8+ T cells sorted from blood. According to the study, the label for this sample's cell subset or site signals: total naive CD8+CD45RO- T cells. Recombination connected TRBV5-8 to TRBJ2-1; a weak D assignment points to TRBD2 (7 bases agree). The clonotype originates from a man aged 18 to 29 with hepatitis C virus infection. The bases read TGTGCCAGCAGCGGGGGGGGACACTACACAAACTACAATGAGCAGTTCTTC. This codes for CASSGGGHYTNYNEQFF.